A selection of T cell receptor beta chains follows, all from one sample in a study of metastatic and nonmetastatic thyroid tumors. TCRdb reanalyzed the PCR reads with MiXCR. The sample holds around 16,000 clones, 27% seen once. The sequencing sample was made of adjacent normal tissue. These receptors came from a female donor with papillary thyroid cancer or a benign thyroid nodule (not recorded which). Some clones in this sample may be carry-over from other donors' samples. CDR3s include the opening cysteine and the closing phenylalanine or tryptophan. A D gene is named only where the DNA matches it firmly. Rows give clone size only sometimes, using once, few, many, or a class for an expanded clone.

.	TRBV7-8	TRBJ2-7	.	TGTGCCAGCAGCTTCCGGGACAACCCGGGGGAGCAGTACTTC	CASSFRDNPGEQYF
TRBD2	TRBV20-1	TRBJ2-3	many	TGCAGTGCTAGAGGCGGGGGGTCGAATACGCAGTATTTT	CSARGGGSNTQYF
TRBD1	TRBV6-1	TRBJ1-5	few	TGTGCCAGCAGTCTGACAGGGATAGGTCAGCCCCAGCATTTT	CASSLTGIGQPQHF
.	TRBV9	TRBJ2-7	few	TGTGCCAGCAGCGTATTAGAGGACGAGCAGTACTTC	CASSVLEDEQYF
TRBD1	TRBV2	TRBJ1-5	.	TGTGCCAGCAGTGGGACAGGGGAAAATCAGCCCCAGCATTTT	CASSGTGENQPQHF
.	TRBV27	TRBJ1-3	many	TGTGCCAGCAGTTTAAGTGGGGCCGCAAACACCATATATTTT	CASSLSGAANTIYF
.	TRBV25-1	TRBJ1-5	medium-sized	TGTGCCAGCAGTGAACAGGGACAGCCCCAGCATTTT	CASSEQGQPQHF
.	TRBV6-1	TRBJ1-1	few	TGTGCCAGCAGTGAAATCCGCAGAGGCCCCGAAGCTTTCTTT	CASSEIRRGPEAFF
.	TRBV20-1	TRBJ1-5	.	TGCAGTGCTAAAGGACCGATCAATCAGCCCCAGCATTTT	CSAKGPINQPQHF
.	TRBV19	TRBJ1-2	.	TGTGCCAGTAGTATTGGGCCCAGCGCTAACTATGGCTACACCTTC	CASSIGPSANYGYTF
TRBD1	TRBV29-1	TRBJ2-7	.	TGCAGCTTTGCGAGACCGGGACAGGGGTCTGCGCAGTACTTC	CSFARPGQGSAQYF
TRBD1	TRBV7-9	TRBJ1-2	.	TGTGCCAGCAGCGATCCGGGACAGATTTATGGCTACACCTTC	CASSDPGQIYGYTF
.	TRBV6-1	TRBJ1-1	many	TGTGCCACCCGGGTGGGGGGTGAAGCTTTCTTT	CATRVGGEAFF
.	TRBV3-1	TRBJ2-4	.	TGTGCCAGCAGCCAAGGTCTTGGGGTGGGAAACATTCAGTACTTC	CASSQGLGVGNIQYF
.	TRBV2	TRBJ2-7	few	TGTGCCAGCAGCCAAAGGGGGGACTACGAGCAGTACTTC	CASSQRGDYEQYF
.	TRBV9	TRBJ1-1	few	TGTGCCAGCAGCGACCGGGTTGGTACTGAAGCTTTCTTT	CASSDRVGTEAFF
TRBD1	TRBV30	TRBJ1-1	.	TGTGCCTGGAGTGCCAAAGGGACAGGGGTCCTCGCTGAAGCTTTCTTT	CAWSAKGTGVLAEAFF
.	TRBV10-3	TRBJ1-2	.	TGTGCCATCGGTGATCGTAGAGGGCGTTACACCTTC	CAIGDRRGRYTF
.	TRBV18	TRBJ2-7	few	TGTGCCAGCTCACCGCCGAACTCAGGAGACGAGCAGTACTTC	CASSPPNSGDEQYF
.	TRBV12-3/TRBV12-4	TRBJ2-3	many	TGTGCCAGCAGGCCGACGGGGGACACGCAGTATTTT	CASRPTGDTQYF
TRBD1	TRBV4-2	TRBJ2-7	once	TGTGCCAGCAGCCAAGAGGGACAGGGGAGCCACGAGCAGTACTTC	CASSQEGQGSHEQYF
TRBD2	TRBV20-1	TRBJ2-3	many	TGCAGTGCTGGGGCTAGCGGTGTCCAAACAGATACGCAGTATTTT	CSAGASGVQTDTQYF
.	TRBV7-2	TRBJ2-7	.	TGTGCCAGCAGCTTAGCGGAGGGAACCGAGCAGTACTTC	CASSLAEGTEQYF
.	TRBV20-1	TRBJ1-5	.	TGCAGTGCTAGAGCGGGAGTCAATCAGCCCCAGCATTTT	CSARAGVNQPQHF
.	TRBV20-1	TRBJ1-2	.	TGCAGTGCTAGCGATACCCGAGAGGGCTACACCTTC	CSASDTREGYTF
TRBD2	TRBV20-1	TRBJ2-5	.	TGCAGTGCTAGGGGGGCTAGCGGGAGGATAGAGACCCAGTACTTC	CSARGASGRIETQYF
.	TRBV6-5	TRBJ1-2	large	TGTGCCAGCAGTTACGGCTCTACAAGTTTTAACTATGGCTACACCTTC	CASSYGSTSFNYGYTF